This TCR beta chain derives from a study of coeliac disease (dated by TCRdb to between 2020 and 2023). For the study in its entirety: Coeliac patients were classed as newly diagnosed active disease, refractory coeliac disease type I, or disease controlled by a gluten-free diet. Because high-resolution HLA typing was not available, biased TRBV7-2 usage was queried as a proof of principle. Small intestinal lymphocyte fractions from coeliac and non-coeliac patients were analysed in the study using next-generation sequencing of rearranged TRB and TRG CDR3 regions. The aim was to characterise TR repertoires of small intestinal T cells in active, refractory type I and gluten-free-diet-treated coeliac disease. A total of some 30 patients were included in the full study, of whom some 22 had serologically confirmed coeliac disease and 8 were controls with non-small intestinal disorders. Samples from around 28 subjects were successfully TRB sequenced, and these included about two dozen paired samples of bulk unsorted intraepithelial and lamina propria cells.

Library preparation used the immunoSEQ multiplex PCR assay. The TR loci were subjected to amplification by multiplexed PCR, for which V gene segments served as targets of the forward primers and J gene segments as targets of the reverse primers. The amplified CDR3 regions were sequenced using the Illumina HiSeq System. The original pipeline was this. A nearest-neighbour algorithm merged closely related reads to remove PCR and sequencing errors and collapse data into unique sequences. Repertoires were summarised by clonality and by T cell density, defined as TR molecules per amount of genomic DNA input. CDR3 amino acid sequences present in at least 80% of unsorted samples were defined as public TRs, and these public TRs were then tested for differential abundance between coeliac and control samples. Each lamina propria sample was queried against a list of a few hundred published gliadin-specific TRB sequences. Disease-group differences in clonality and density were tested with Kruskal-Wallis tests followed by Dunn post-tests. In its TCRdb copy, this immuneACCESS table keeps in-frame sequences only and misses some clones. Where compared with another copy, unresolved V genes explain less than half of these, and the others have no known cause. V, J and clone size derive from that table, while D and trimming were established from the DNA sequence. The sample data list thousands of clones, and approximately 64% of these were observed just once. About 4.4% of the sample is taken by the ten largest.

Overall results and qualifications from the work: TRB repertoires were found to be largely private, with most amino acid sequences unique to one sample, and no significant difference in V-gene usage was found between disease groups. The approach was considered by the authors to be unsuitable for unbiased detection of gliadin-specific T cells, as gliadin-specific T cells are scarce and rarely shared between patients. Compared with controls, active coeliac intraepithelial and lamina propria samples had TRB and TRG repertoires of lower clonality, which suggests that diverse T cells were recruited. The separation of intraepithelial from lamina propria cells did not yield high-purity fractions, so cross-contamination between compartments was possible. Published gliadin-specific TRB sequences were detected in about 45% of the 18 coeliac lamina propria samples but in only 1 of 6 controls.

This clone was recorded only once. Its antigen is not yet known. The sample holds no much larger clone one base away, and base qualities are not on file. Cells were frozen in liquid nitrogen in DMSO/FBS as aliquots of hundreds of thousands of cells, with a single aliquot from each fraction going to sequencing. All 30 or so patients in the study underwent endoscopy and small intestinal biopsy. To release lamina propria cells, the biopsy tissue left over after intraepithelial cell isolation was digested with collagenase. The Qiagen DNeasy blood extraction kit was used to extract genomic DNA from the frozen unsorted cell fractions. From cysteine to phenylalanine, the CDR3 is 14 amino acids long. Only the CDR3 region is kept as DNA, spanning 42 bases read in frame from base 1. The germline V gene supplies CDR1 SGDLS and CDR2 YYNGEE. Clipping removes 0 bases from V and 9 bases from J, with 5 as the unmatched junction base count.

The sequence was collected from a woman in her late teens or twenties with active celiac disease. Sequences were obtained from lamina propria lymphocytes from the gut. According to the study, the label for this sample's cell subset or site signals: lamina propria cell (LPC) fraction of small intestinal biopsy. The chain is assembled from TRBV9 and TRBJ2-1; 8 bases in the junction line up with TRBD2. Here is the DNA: TGTGCCAGCAGCGTAGATCCCCGGGAGGGTGAGCAGTTCTTC. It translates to CASSVDPREGEQFF.